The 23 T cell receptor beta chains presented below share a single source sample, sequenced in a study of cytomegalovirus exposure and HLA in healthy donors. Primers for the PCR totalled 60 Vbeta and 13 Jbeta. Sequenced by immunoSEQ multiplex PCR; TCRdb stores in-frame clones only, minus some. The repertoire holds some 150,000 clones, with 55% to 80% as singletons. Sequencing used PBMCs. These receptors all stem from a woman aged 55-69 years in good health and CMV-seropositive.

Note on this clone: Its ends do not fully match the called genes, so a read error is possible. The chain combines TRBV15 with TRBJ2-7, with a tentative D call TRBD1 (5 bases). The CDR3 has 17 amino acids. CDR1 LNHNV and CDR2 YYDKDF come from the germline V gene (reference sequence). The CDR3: CTTSRDLGHTKFYEQYF. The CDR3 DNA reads TGTACCACCAGCAGAGACCTCGGACACACGAAATTCTACGAGCAGTACTTC.

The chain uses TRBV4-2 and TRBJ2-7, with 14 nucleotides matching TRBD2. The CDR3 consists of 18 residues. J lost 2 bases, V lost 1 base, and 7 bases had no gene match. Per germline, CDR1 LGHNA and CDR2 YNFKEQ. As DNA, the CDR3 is TGTGCCAGCAGCCAAGTAGGGACTAGCGGGAGCCCTGCCTACGAGCAGTACTTC. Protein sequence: CASSQVGTSGSPAYEQYF.

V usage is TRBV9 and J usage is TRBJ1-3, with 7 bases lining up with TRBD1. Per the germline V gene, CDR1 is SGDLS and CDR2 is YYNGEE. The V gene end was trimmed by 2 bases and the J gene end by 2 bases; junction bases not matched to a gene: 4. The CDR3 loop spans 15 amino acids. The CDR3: CASSVSDRAGNTIYF. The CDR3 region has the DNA TGTGCCAGCAGCGTTTCCGACAGGGCTGGAAACACCATATATTTT.

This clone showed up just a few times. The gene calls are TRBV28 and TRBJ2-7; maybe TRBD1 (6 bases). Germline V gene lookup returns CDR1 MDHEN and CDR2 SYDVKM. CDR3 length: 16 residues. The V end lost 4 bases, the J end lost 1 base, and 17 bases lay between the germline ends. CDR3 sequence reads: CASSSYPGTSSYEQYF. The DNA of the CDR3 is TGTGCCAGCAGTTCATACCCCGGGACAAGTTCCTACGAGCAGTACTTC.

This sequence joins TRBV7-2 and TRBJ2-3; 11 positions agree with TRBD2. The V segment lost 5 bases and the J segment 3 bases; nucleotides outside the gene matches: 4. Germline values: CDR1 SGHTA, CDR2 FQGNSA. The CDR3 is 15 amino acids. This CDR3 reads CASSTASGRTDTQYF. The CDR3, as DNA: TGTGCCAGCAGCACGGCTAGCGGGAGGACAGATACGCAGTATTTT.

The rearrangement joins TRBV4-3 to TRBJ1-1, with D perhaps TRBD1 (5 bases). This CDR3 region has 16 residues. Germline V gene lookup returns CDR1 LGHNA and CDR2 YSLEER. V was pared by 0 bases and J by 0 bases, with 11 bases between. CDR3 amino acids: CASSQERGDVNTEAFF. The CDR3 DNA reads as TGCGCCAGCAGCCAAGAGCGGGGGGATGTGAACACTGAAGCTTTCTTT.

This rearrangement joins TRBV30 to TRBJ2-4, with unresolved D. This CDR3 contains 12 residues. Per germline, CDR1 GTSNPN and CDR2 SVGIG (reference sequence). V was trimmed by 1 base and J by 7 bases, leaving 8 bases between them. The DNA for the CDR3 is TGTGCCTGGAGTGCCGGCAGGAACATTCAGTACTTC. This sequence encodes CAWSAGRNIQYF.

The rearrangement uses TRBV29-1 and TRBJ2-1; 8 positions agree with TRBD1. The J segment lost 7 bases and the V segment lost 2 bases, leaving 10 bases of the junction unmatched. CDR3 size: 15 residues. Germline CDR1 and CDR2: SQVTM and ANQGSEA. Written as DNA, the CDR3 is TGCAGCGTTGAATCCGGACAGGGATTGGGTAATGAGCAGTTCTTC. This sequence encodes CSVESGQGLGNEQFF.

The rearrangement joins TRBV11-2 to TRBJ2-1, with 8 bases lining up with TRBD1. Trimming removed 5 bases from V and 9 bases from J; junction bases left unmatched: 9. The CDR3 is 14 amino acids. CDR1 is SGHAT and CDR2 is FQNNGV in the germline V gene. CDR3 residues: CASSMDRAGGEQFF. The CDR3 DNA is TGTGCCAGCAGCATGGACAGGGCGGGCGGTGAGCAGTTCTTC.

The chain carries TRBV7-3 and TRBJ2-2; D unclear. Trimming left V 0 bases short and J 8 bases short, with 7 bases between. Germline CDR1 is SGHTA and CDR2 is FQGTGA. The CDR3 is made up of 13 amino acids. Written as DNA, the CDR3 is TGTGCCAGCAGCTTAACGTTAACAGGGGAGCTGTTTTTT. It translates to CASSLTLTGELFF.

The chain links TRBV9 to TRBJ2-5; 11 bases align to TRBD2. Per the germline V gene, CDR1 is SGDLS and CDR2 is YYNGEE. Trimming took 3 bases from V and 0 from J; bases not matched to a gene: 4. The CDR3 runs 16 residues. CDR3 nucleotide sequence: TGTGCCAGCAGCGCAGGGACTAGCGGATACCAAGAGACCCAGTACTTC. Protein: CASSAGTSGYQETQYF. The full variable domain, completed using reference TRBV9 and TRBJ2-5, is DSGVTQTPKHLITATGQRVTLRCSPRSGDLSVYWYQQSLDQGLQFLIQYYNGEERAKGNILERFSAQQFPDLHSELNLSSLELGDSALYFCASSAGTSGYQETQYFGPGTRLLVL.

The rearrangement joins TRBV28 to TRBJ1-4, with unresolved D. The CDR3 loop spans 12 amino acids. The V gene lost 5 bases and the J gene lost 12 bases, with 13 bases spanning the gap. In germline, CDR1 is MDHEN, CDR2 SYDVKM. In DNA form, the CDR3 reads TGTGCCAGCAGTCCCGACATCTCCGAACTGTTTTTT. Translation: CASSPDISELFF.

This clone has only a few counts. CDR3 protein: CASSNPGLAGGTFSYEQYF. The CDR3 DNA is TGTGCCAGCAGCAACCCGGGACTAGCGGGGGGTACCTTCTCCTACGAGCAGTACTTC. J is TRBJ2-7 and V is TRBV21-1; the table's D call TRBD2 went unverified against the DNA. TRBV21-1 is a pseudogene. The CDR3 is 19 amino acids.

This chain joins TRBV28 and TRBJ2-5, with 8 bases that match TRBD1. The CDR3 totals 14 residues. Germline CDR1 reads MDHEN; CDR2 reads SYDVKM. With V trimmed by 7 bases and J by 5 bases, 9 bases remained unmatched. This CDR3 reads CASNQGADLETQYF. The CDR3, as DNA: TGTGCCAGCAACCAGGGGGCAGATCTCGAGACCCAGTACTTC.

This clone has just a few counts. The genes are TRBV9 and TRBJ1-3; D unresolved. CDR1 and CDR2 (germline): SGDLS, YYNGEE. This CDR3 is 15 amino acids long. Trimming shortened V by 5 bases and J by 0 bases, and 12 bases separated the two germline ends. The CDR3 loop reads CASSNRAVSGNTIYF. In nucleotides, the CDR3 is TGTGCCAGCAGTAACAGAGCCGTCTCTGGAAACACCATATATTTT.

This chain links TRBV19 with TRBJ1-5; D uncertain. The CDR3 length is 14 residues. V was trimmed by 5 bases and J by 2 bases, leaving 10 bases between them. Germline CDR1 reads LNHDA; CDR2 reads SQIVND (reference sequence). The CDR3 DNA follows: TGTGCCAGTAGTTCGACGGGAGGCAATCAGCCCCAGCATTTT. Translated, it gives CASSSTGGNQPQHF.

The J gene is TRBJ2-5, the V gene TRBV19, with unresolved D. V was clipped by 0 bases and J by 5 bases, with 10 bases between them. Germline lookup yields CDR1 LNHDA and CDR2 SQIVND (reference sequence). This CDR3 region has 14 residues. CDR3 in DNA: TGTGCCAGTAGTATAGAAAGCGATGCGGAGACCCAGTACTTC. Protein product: CASSIESDAETQYF. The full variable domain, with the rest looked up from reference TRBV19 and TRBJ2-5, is DGGITQSPKYLFRKEGQNVTLSCEQNLNHDAMYWYRQDPGQGLRLIYYSQIVNDFQKGDIAEGYSVSREKKESFPLTVTSAQKNPTAFYLCASSIESDAETQYFGPGTRLLVL.

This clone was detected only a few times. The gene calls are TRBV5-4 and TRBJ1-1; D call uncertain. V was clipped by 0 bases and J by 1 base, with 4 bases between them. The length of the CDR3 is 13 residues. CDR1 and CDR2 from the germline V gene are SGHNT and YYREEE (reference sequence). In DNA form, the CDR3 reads TGTGCCAGCAGCTTGGCGGGGAACACTGAAGCTTTCTTT. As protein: CASSLAGNTEAFF.

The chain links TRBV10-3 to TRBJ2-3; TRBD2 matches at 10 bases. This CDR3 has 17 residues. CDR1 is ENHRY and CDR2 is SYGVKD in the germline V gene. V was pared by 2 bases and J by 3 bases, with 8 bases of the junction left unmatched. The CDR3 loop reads CAISEKLAGSSTDTQYF. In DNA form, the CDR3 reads TGTGCCATCAGTGAGAAACTAGCGGGATCCTCTACAGATACGCAGTATTTT.

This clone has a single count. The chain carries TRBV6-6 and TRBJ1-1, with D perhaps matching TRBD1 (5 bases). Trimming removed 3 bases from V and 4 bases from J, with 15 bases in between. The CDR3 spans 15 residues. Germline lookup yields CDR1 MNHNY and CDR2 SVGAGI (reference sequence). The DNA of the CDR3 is TGTGCCAGCAGTTATTCGGAAGGGGTAATCACTGAAGCTTTCTTT. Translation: CASSYSEGVITEAFF.

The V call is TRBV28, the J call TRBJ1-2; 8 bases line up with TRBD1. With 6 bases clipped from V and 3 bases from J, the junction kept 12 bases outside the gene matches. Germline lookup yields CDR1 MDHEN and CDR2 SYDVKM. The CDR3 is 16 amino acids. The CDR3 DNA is TGTGCCAGCAGCCCTGCATCCGGGGGACAGGACTATGGCTACACCTTC. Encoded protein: CASSPASGGQDYGYTF.

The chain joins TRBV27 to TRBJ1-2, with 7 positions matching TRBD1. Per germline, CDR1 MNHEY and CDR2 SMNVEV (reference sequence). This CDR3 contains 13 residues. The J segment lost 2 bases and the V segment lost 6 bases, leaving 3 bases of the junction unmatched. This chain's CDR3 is CASRRTGNYGYTF. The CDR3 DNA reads TGTGCCAGCAGACGGACAGGCAACTATGGCTACACCTTC.

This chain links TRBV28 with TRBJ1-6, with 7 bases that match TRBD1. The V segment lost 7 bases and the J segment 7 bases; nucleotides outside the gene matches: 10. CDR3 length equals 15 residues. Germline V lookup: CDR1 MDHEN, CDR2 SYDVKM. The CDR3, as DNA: TGTGCCAGCATCTCAGAGGGGGCCGGGAATTCACCCCTCCACTTT. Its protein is CASISEGAGNSPLHF.